This T cell receptor beta chain was recorded in a study of beta chain features in type 1 diabetes. Study results and caveats: Shortening of TCRB CDR3s, moderate but significant, appeared in all four CD4+ subsets of Type 1 diabetes patients.

Every isolated RNA sample was fully reverse transcribed, so sequencing captured expressed TCRB transcripts. There were some 3.6 million reads on average in the naive, central memory and regulatory T cell samples. Sequencing was performed with immunoSEQ multiplex PCR; in TCRdb, only in-frame clones are kept and a portion is missing. The sample holds around 200,000 clones, 10% to 15% seen once. As to this clone: Its antigen is undetermined.

Trimming took 4 bases from V and 7 from J; bases not matched to a gene: 1. Germline V gene lookup returns CDR1 SGHNT and CDR2 YYREEE (reference sequence). CDR3 size: 13 residues. The TCR was taken from a woman aged 18 to 35 in good health. V usage is TRBV5-4 and J usage is TRBJ1-4; 10 nucleotides line up with TRBD1. Sequenced input: central memory CD4+ T cells from blood. The CDR3 here is CASSRDRGEKLFF. CDR3 sequence (DNA): TGTGCCAGCAGCCGGGACAGGGGTGAAAAACTGTTTTTT.